The present T cell receptor beta chain was sequenced within a study of radiotherapy plus CTLA-4 blockade in lung cancer. Sequencing was performed with immunoSEQ multiplex PCR; in TCRdb, only in-frame clones are kept and a portion is missing. The top ten hold 0.84% of the sample, which has over 75,000 clones, roughly 80% seen once. This CDR3 spans 16 amino acids. Per germline, CDR1 SGDLS and CDR2 YYNGEE. J was trimmed by 1 base and V by 3 bases; bases with no gene match: 8. The chain uses TRBV9 and TRBJ1-1; 8 nucleotides align to TRBD1. The source was peripheral blood, collected from a patient treated with radiotherapy plus ipilimumab. This TCR was sampled from a human donor with non-small cell lung cancer who had stable disease on radiotherapy plus ipilimumab. The CDR3 DNA follows: TGTGCCAGCAGCGCTATAACCGGGACAGGGAACACTGAAGCTTTCTTT. It translates to CASSAITGTGNTEAFF.